Each of the 20 T cell receptor beta chains below was sequenced from the same sample in a study of blood T cell repertoires in COVID-19. The assay was immunoSEQ multiplex PCR, and TCRdb's table has in-frame clones only and misses some. The sample holds 60,000 to 75,000 clones, approximately 82% seen once. Sequencing was carried out using peripheral blood. The receptor source for this set is a human donor in a cohort sampled during active COVID-19.

This clone appeared once. This sequence joins TRBV18 and TRBJ2-5; D not certain. CDR3 length: 11 residues. Germline V gives CDR1 KGHSH, CDR2 LQKENI. Trimming pared 6 bases from V and 1 base from J, leaving 3 bases between. The CDR3 here is CASSRQETQYF. The CDR3 DNA follows: TGTGCCAGCTCTCGCCAAGAGACCCAGTACTTC.

The gene calls are TRBV19 and TRBJ2-7; no reliable D call. CDR1 and CDR2 from the germline V gene are LNHDA and SQIVND (reference sequence). V shed 7 bases and J shed 0 bases, with 13 bases lying between them. There are 14 residues in the CDR3. This chain's CDR3 is CASTSPSVSYEQYF. CDR3 sequence (DNA): TGTGCCAGTACGAGCCCGTCCGTCTCCTACGAGCAGTACTTC. The full variable domain, with the rest looked up from reference TRBV19 and TRBJ2-7, is DGGITQSPKYLFRKEGQNVTLSCEQNLNHDAMYWYRQDPGQGLRLIYYSQIVNDFQKGDIAEGYSVSREKKESFPLTVTSAQKNPTAFYLCASTSPSVSYEQYFGPGTRLTVT.

This clone has more than one count but fewer than ten. The V gene is TRBV19, the J gene TRBJ2-7, with 8 bases matching TRBD2. V gave up 1 base and J gave up 7 bases; unmatched junction bases: 6. The CDR3 extends over 14 amino acids. In germline, CDR1 is LNHDA, CDR2 SQIVND (reference sequence). The CDR3 DNA reads TGTGCCAGTAGTATAGCGGGGGGGCTTTCGGAGCAGTACTTC. Translation gives CASSIAGGLSEQYF.

This clone was detected a few times. The chain is built from TRBV12-3 or TRBV12-4 and TRBJ2-7; D is uncertain. The germline V and J ends were trimmed by 2 bases and 7 bases, with 6 bases remaining between them. The CDR3 covers 11 residues. The CDR3 DNA reads as TGTGCCAGCAGTTTACGGTTGGAGCAGTACTTC. Translating gives CASSLRLEQYF.

The chain couples TRBV5-4 to TRBJ1-2; 9 nucleotides line up with TRBD1. Trimming cost V 0 bases and J 6 bases; bases outside gene matches: 6. The length of the CDR3 is 15 residues. The germline CDR1 and CDR2 sequences are SGHNT and YYREEE (reference sequence). The CDR3 DNA follows: TGTGCCAGCAGCTTGGGGGACAGGGATTCGAATGGCTACACCTTC. This encodes CASSLGDRDSNGYTF.

V gene TRBV24-1 combines with J gene TRBJ2-6, with 9 nucleotides matching TRBD2. Losses at the gene ends were 9 bases for V and 0 bases for J; bases not matched to a gene: 14. Per the germline V gene, CDR1 is KGHDR and CDR2 is SFDVKD. The CDR3 sequence is 19 residues long. The CDR3 here is CATGNIRLADYSGANVLTF. As DNA, the CDR3 is TGTGCCACCGGAAACATTAGACTAGCGGATTACTCTGGGGCCAACGTCCTGACTTTC.

This chain connects TRBV18 to TRBJ1-6; D ambiguous. The CDR3 runs 16 residues. Trimming took 4 bases from V and 6 from J, leaving 16 bases between them. The V gene's germline CDR1 is KGHSH and CDR2 LQKENI. The CDR3 nucleotides are TGTGCCAGCTCACGGGCGAGGGAGACCACTAATTCACCCCTCCACTTT. Translating gives CASSRARETTNSPLHF.

This chain connects TRBV13 to TRBJ1-1; D is unclear. The CDR3 sequence is 12 residues long. Trimming shortened V by 1 base and J by 6 bases, and 6 bases separated the two germline ends. CDR1 is PRHDT and CDR2 is FYEKMQ in the germline V gene (reference sequence). The CDR3 DNA reads TGTGCCAGCAGCTTAGTATCCCCTGAAGCTTTCTTT. This sequence encodes CASSLVSPEAFF.

The chain joins TRBV30 to TRBJ2-7; TRBD2 is a possible D gene (5 bases). Germline V lookup: CDR1 GTSNPN, CDR2 SVGIG (reference sequence). V lost 2 bases and J 0 bases, leaving 8 bases between the germline ends. The CDR3 consists of 13 residues. The CDR3 reads CAWSRGNSYEQYF. The CDR3, as DNA: TGTGCCTGGAGTCGGGGAAACTCCTACGAGCAGTACTTC.

The count of this clone is one. The chain joins TRBV18 to TRBJ2-7; tentatively, D is TRBD1 (6 bases). CDR3 length equals 15 residues. The ends were cut back, 1 base at V and 1 base at J, with 11 bases in the middle. Looked up from germline, CDR1 is KGHSH and CDR2 is LQKENI. DNA of the CDR3: TGTGCCAGCTCACCACTAGGGCAGGGGTCCTACGAGCAGTACTTC. Protein sequence: CASSPLGQGSYEQYF.

This rearrangement joins TRBV20-1 to TRBJ1-1; weak D call: TRBD1 (6 bases). V was pared by 3 bases and J by 9 bases, with 11 bases between. The CDR3 extends over 11 amino acids. Germline CDR1 and CDR2: DFQATT and SNEGSKA (reference sequence). CDR3 nucleotides: TGCAGTGCTAGGTTAACAGGGAAAGCTTTCTTT. It codes for CSARLTGKAFF.

CDR3 in amino acids: CASSLSGDRIGQPQHF. The CDR3 bases are TGTGCCAGCAGCTTGTCTGGGGACAGGATAGGTCAGCCCCAGCATTTT. The gene calls are TRBV5-8 and TRBJ1-5, with TRBD1 matching 8 bases. Looked up from germline, CDR1 is SGHTS and CDR2 is YDEGEE. CDR3 length: 16 amino acids. Losses at the gene ends were 1 base for V and 6 bases for J; bases not matched to a gene: 9.

This sequence joins TRBV7-2 and TRBJ2-7, with TRBD2 matching over 8 bases. V shed 6 bases and J 2 bases; nucleotides not matched to a gene: 12. Germline V gene data show CDR1 as SGHTA and CDR2 as FQGNSA. This CDR3 region has 16 residues. The CDR3 sequence: CASRQYSGITTYEQYF. Written as DNA, the CDR3 is TGTGCCAGCAGACAATATAGCGGGATAACAACCTACGAGCAGTACTTC.

V usage is TRBV19 and J usage is TRBJ1-4; D might be TRBD1 (6 bases). V dropped 6 bases and J dropped 0 bases, with 17 bases sitting between them. Germline V gives CDR1 LNHDA, CDR2 SQIVND (reference sequence). The CDR3 extends over 17 amino acids. The CDR3 sequence: CASSEQGRGATNEKLFF. CDR3 nucleotides: TGTGCCAGTAGCGAACAGGGAAGGGGAGCAACTAATGAAAAACTGTTTTTT.

This chain joins TRBV5-1 and TRBJ2-5, with D perhaps TRBD2 (6 bases). From germline, CDR1 is SGHRS and CDR2 YFSETQ. The CDR3 is made up of 15 amino acids. V was cut by 2 bases and J by 5 bases, with 16 bases left in between. This CDR3 is CASSLGWSGDETQYF. CDR3 bases: TGCGCCAGCAGCTTAGGTTGGTCGGGGGACGAGACCCAGTACTTC.

In its sample, this clone was seen a few times. This CDR3 is CASSLGQSTDTQYF. The CDR3 DNA reads as TGCGCCAGCAGCTTGGGACAGAGCACAGATACGCAGTATTTT. The gene calls are TRBV5-1 and TRBJ2-3, with a tentative D call TRBD1 (5 bases). The germline V gene encodes CDR1 SGHRS and CDR2 YFSETQ. V gave up 0 bases and J gave up 0 bases, with 5 bases separating them. The CDR3 spans 14 residues.

The chain couples TRBV10-2 to TRBJ2-5; possible D gene TRBD2, 7 bases. V lost 0 bases and J lost 4, with 15 bases in between. This CDR3 region has 16 residues. Germline CDR1 and CDR2: WSHSY and SAAADI. The CDR3 DNA reads TGCGCCAGCAGTGAGTCGAGGGGGGGGGCTTTAGAGACCCAGTACTTC. Encoded protein: CASSESRGGALETQYF.

The CDR3 DNA is TGTGCCAGCAGTGAAACGGGACTAGCGGTCTACGAGCAGTACTTC. Translating it yields CASSETGLAVYEQYF. V is TRBV6-1 and J is TRBJ2-7, with 11 bases that match TRBD2. CDR3 length: 15 amino acids. Germline V gives CDR1 MNHNS, CDR2 SASEGT. The V gene end was trimmed by 2 bases and the J gene end by 3 bases; junction bases not matched to a gene: 3.

This chain joins TRBV11-2 and TRBJ2-5; 11 bases agree with TRBD2. J was trimmed by 5 bases and V by 0 bases; bases with no gene match: 5. From germline, CDR1 is SGHAT and CDR2 FQNNGV. The CDR3 runs to 16 residues. CDR3: CASSLEPSGGRETQYF. In DNA, the CDR3 is TGTGCCAGCAGCTTAGAGCCTAGCGGGGGGAGGGAGACCCAGTACTTC.

This clone was seen a single time. The J gene is TRBJ2-2, the V gene TRBV5-1; 7 bases map to TRBD1. Germline CDR1 SGHRS, CDR2 YFSETQ. The CDR3 covers 15 residues. V gave up 7 bases and J gave up 0 bases; unmatched junction bases: 6. The CDR3 here is CASYRDRANTGELFF. The DNA for the CDR3 is TGCGCCAGCTATAGAGACAGGGCGAACACCGGGGAGCTGTTTTTT.